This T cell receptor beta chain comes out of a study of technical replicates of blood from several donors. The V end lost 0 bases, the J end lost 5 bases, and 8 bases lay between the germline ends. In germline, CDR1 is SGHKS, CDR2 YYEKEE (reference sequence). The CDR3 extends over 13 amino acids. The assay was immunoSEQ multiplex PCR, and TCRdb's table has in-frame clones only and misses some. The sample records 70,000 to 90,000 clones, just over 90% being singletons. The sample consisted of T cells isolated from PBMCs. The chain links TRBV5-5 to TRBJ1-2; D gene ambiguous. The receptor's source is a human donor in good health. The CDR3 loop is CASSLAGGYGYTF. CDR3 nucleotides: TGTGCCAGCAGCTTGGCCGGCGGATATGGCTACACCTTC.